Listed below are T cell receptor beta chains from one sample, sequenced in a study of PD-1 blockade in classical Hodgkin lymphoma. Generated by immunoSEQ multiplex PCR, the TCRdb table keeps only in-frame clones and is missing some. The table lists about 99,000 clones, more than 80% of them singletons. This specimen consisted of peripheral blood mononuclear cells (PBMCs), obtained before the second cycle of nivolumab. Receptors were obtained from a human donor with classical Hodgkin lymphoma. Each CDR3 is given with its conserved first and last residue. The D gene is left open where the match is weak. The listing skips clone size in some rows; elsewhere it reads once, few, many or a size class.

NA,TRBJ2-7,NA,TRBV21-1,TGTGCCAGCAGCAAAGGGGGGCTAGCCTACGAGCAGTACTTC,CASSKGGLAYEQYF
NA,TRBJ1-2,NA,TRBV11-1,TGTGCCAGCAGCTTAGAAGAAGACTATGGCTACACCTTC,CASSLEEDYGYTF
TRBD1,TRBJ1-4,NA,TRBV6-1,TGTGCCAGCAGTGGACCACAGGGGAATAATGAAAAACTGTTTTTT,CASSGPQGNNEKLFF
TRBD2,TRBJ2-7,NA,TRBV7-8,TGTGCCAGCAGCTTTACTAGCGCCTACGAGCAGTACTTC,CASSFTSAYEQYF
TRBD2,TRBJ2-1,few,TRBV30,TGTGCCTGGACTGCACTGACTAGCGGTGAGCAGTTCTTC,CAWTALTSGEQFF
TRBD1,TRBJ2-7,NA,TRBV11-3,TGTGCCAGCAGCTTACGGGACAGCTACGAGCAGTACTTC,CASSLRDSYEQYF
NA,TRBJ2-3,once,TRBV4-1,TGCGCCAGCAGCCAACGGAGCTCAGATACGCAGTATTTT,CASSQRSSDTQYF
NA,TRBJ2-3,few,TRBV5-6,TGTGCCAGCAGACGGGTGGGAATACCCACAGATACGCAGTATTTT,CASRRVGIPTDTQYF
NA,TRBJ2-1,NA,TRBV7-2,TGTGCCAGCAGCTTAGGGGACGGAGTCGTGGAGCAGTTCTTC,CASSLGDGVVEQFF
TRBD1,TRBJ1-1,NA,TRBV28,TGTGCCAGCTGGGACAGACGGACTGAAGCTTTCTTT,CASWDRRTEAFF
NA,TRBJ2-1,NA,TRBV25-1,TGTGCCAGCAGTGCCCGGGCCATCCCCCATGAGCAGTTCTTC,CASSARAIPHEQFF
NA,TRBJ2-4,NA,TRBV6-5,TGTGCCAGGGGAACGGGCGGAGCCAAAAACATTCAGTACTTC,CARGTGGAKNIQYF
NA,TRBJ2-3,many,TRBV7-8,TGTGCCAGCAGCTTACGGAGGGACACTAGCACAGATACGCAGTATTTT,CASSLRRDTSTDTQYF
NA,TRBJ2-7,NA,TRBV10-2,TGCGCCAGCACCCCAGGCCATCAGACCTACGAGCAGTACTTC,CASTPGHQTYEQYF
NA,TRBJ1-2,NA,TRBV30,TGTGCCTGGAGAAAGCAGGGACCGTCGGGCTACACCTTC,CAWRKQGPSGYTF
NA,TRBJ2-6,NA,TRBV13,TGTGCCAGCAGCTTAGGATCTGGGGCCAACGTCCTGACTTTC,CASSLGSGANVLTF
TRBD1,TRBJ1-2,NA,TRBV28,TGTGCCACCGGACAGGGGGGATATGGCTACACCTTC,CATGQGGYGYTF
TRBD2,TRBJ2-1,NA,TRBV7-2,TGTGCCAGCAGCTTAGGTAGCGGGTCGTACAATGAGCAGTTCTTC,CASSLGSGSYNEQFF
NA,TRBJ1-1,NA,TRBV6-5,TGTGCCAGCACCGGGAACACTGAAGCTTTCTTT,CASTGNTEAFF